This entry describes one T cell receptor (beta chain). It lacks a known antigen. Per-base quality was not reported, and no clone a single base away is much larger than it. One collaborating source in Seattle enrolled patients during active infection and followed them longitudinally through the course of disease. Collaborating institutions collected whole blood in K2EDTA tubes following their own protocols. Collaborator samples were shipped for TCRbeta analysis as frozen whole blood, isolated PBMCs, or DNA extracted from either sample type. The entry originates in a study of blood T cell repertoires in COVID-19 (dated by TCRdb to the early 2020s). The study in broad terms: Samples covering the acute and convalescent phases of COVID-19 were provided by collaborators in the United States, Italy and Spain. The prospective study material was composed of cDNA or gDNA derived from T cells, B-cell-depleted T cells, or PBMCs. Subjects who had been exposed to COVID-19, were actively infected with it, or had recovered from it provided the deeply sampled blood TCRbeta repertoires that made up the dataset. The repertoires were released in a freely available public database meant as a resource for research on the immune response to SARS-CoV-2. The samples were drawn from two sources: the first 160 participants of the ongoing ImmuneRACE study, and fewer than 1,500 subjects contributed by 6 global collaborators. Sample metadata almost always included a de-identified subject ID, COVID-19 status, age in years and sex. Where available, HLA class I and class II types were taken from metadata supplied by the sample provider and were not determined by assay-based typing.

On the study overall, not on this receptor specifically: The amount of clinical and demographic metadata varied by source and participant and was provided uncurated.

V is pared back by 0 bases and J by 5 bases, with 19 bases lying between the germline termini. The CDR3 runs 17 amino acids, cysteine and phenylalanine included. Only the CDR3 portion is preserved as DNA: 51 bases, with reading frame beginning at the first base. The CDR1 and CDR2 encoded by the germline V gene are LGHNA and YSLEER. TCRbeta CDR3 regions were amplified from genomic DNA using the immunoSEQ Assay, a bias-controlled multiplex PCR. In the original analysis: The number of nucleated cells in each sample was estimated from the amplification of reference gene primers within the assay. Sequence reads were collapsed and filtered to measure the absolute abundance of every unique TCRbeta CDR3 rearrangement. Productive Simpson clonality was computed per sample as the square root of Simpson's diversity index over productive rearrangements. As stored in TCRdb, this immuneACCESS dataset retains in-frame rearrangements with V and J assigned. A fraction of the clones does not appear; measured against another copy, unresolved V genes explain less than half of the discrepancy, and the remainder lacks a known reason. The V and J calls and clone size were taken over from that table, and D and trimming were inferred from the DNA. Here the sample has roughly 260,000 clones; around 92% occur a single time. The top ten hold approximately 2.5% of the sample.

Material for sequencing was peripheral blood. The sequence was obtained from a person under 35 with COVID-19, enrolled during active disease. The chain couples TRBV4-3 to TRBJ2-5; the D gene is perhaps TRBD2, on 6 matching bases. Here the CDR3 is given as CASSQDGPQAEGETQYF. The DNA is TGCGCCAGCAGCCAAGATGGCCCCCAAGCGGAGGGGGAGACCCAGTACTTC.